These 14 T cell receptor beta chains were sequenced from one sample in a study of shared clonotypes between healthy human individuals. The data were produced by immunoSEQ multiplex PCR, yet TCRdb's version contains in-frame clones alone and is incomplete. Among around 620,000 clones listed, 90% to 95% were seen once. Naive CD8 cells comprised CD45RO-negative, CCR7-positively selected cells, excluding terminally differentiated effector memory CD45RA+ cells. The sample was naive CD8+ T cells sorted from blood. All receptors come from a woman in her 30s in good health.

The gene calls are TRBV14 and TRBJ2-5, with 8 bases that match TRBD2. Germline V gene data show CDR1 as SGHDN and CDR2 as FVKESK. This CDR3 is built from 14 residues. V dropped 2 bases and J dropped 5; count of bases not matched to a gene: 4. The CDR3 region is CASSQLAGWETQYF. In DNA, the CDR3 is TGTGCCAGCAGCCAACTAGCGGGTTGGGAGACCCAGTACTTC.

Remarks on this clone: Distinct nucleotide sequences in the sample also encode this CDR3. V is TRBV5-6 and J is TRBJ2-1; the match to TRBD2 covers 12 bases. CDR1 SGHDT and CDR2 YYEEEE come from the germline V gene. The CDR3 covers 16 residues. V shed 0 bases, J shed 2 bases, and the junction held 0 bases outside the gene matches. The CDR3 is CASSLGLAGAYNEQFF. The CDR3 coding sequence is TGTGCCAGCAGCTTGGGACTAGCGGGAGCCTACAATGAGCAGTTCTTC.

The chain is built from TRBV4-1 and TRBJ2-7, with D maybe TRBD1 (6 bases). Germline assignment: CDR1 MGHRA and CDR2 YSYEKL. The CDR3 extends over 13 amino acids. Trimming took 4 bases from V and 12 from J, leaving 19 bases between them. CDR3 protein: CASSRGGPTGTYF. The CDR3 nucleotides read TGCGCCAGCAGCCGAGGGGGTCCGACTGGGACGTACTTC.

This chain links TRBV2 with TRBJ1-2, with D tentatively TRBD1 (5 bases). The ends were cut back, 7 bases at V and 7 bases at J, with 16 bases in the middle. The CDR3 consists of 13 residues. CDR1 is SNHLY and CDR2 is FYNNEI in the germline V gene. The chain's CDR3 is CASTVSGRSGYTF. Here the CDR3 DNA reads TGTGCCAGCACCGTGTCGGGGCGTTCTGGCTACACCTTC.

The chain joins TRBV30 to TRBJ1-1, with D uncertain. V was clipped by 5 bases and J by 7 bases, with 17 bases between them. This CDR3 region has 13 residues. CDR1 is GTSNPN and CDR2 is SVGIG in the germline V gene (reference sequence). The CDR3 reads CAWYPPPNLEAFF. The CDR3 DNA sequence: TGTGCCTGGTATCCCCCTCCCAACCTTGAAGCTTTCTTT. Filled out from reference TRBV30 and TRBJ1-1, the complete variable domain reads SQTIHQWPATLVQPVGSPLSLECTVEGTSNPNLYWYRQAAGRGLQLLFYSVGIGQISSEVPQNLSASRPQDRQFILSSKKLLLSDSGFYLCAWYPPPNLEAFFGQGTRLTVV.

The gene calls are TRBV7-9 and TRBJ1-4; 8 nucleotides match TRBD1. The junction had 10 bases not matched to a gene; V was cut back by 5 bases and J by 2 bases. Looked up from germline, CDR1 is SEHNR and CDR2 is FQNEAQ (reference sequence). The CDR3 covers 17 residues. The CDR3 sequence is CASSSDSGGRTNEKLFF. CDR3 coding DNA: TGTGCCAGCAGCAGCGACTCAGGGGGCCGGACTAATGAAAAACTGTTTTTT.

The J gene is TRBJ2-7, the V gene TRBV19, with D possibly being TRBD1 or TRBD2 (6 bases each). Germline CDR1 LNHDA, CDR2 SQIVND (reference sequence). V lost 3 bases and J lost 3, with 15 bases in between. The CDR3 is 15 residues long. CDR3 loop: CASSIFGGTRYEQYF. The CDR3 nucleotides read TGTGCCAGTAGTATCTTTGGGGGGACACGCTACGAGCAGTACTTC.

The V gene is TRBV19, the J gene TRBJ2-7; 7 nucleotides line up with TRBD2. Germline V gene data show CDR1 as LNHDA and CDR2 as SQIVND (reference sequence). Germline trimming cut 3 bases from V and 3 bases from J; bases unmatched to any gene: 5. This CDR3 region has 14 residues. CDR3: CASSMASGDYEQYF. For the CDR3, the DNA is TGTGCCAGTAGTATGGCTAGCGGAGACTACGAGCAGTACTTC.

The V call is TRBV21-1, the J call TRBJ1-1; the DNA was not used to check the table's D call, TRBD1. TRBV21-1 is a pseudogene. This CDR3 contains 18 residues. CDR3 sequence: CASSKDHRDRAQYTEAFF. The CDR3 DNA sequence: TGTGCCAGCAGCAAAGATCACCGGGACAGGGCTCAATACACTGAAGCTTTCTTT.

In DNA form, the CDR3 reads TGCGCCAGCAGCCAAGATATGGACGGTCTACTCCTTACCAAAAACATTCAGTACTTC. Protein sequence: CASSQDMDGLLLTKNIQYF. The rearrangement links TRBV4-1 to TRBJ2-4; D ambiguous. The CDR3 sequence is 19 residues long. V was pared by 0 bases and J by 2 bases, with 20 bases between. Germline values: CDR1 MGHRA, CDR2 YSYEKL.

CDR3 sequence (DNA): TGTGCCAGTAGTAGTGTTGGCTACACCTTC. Encoded protein: CASSSVGYTF. The rearrangement joins TRBV19 to TRBJ1-2; no firm D call. V was clipped by 4 bases and J by 7 bases, with 4 bases between them. The CDR3 has 10 amino acids. Germline V lookup: CDR1 LNHDA, CDR2 SQIVND (reference sequence). Filled out from reference TRBV19 and TRBJ1-2, the complete variable domain reads DGGITQSPKYLFRKEGQNVTLSCEQNLNHDAMYWYRQDPGQGLRLIYYSQIVNDFQKGDIAEGYSVSREKKESFPLTVTSAQKNPTAFYLCASSSVGYTFGSGTRLTVV.

This rearrangement joins TRBV11-2 to TRBJ2-1; weak D call: TRBD1 (5 bases). The germline V and J ends were trimmed by 2 bases and 7 bases, with 15 bases remaining between them. This CDR3 has 15 residues. CDR1 is SGHAT, CDR2 FQNNGV, per germline. This CDR3 reads CASSLRQKLLNEQFF. CDR3 nucleotide sequence: TGTGCCAGCAGCTTAAGACAGAAGCTTCTGAATGAGCAGTTCTTC.

The rearrangement uses TRBV7-9 and TRBJ2-2; D uncertain. CDR1 is SEHNR and CDR2 is FQNEAQ in the germline V gene (reference sequence). Between the trimmed V and J ends, which lost 1 base and 0 bases, there was a span of 6 bases. This CDR3 is 15 amino acids long. The CDR3 here is CASSLVVANTGELFF. CDR3 sequence (DNA): TGTGCCAGCAGCTTAGTTGTCGCGAACACCGGGGAGCTGTTTTTT.

CDR3 in amino acids: CASSSREHEDTQYF. In DNA, the CDR3 is TGTGCCAGCAGTTCCCGGGAGCATGAAGATACGCAGTATTTT. The chain carries TRBV6-5 and TRBJ2-3, with D maybe TRBD2 (6 bases). The V end was cut by 4 bases, the J end by 5 bases, with 13 bases between. Per the germline V gene, CDR1 is MNHEY and CDR2 is SVGAGI. The CDR3 is 14 residues long.